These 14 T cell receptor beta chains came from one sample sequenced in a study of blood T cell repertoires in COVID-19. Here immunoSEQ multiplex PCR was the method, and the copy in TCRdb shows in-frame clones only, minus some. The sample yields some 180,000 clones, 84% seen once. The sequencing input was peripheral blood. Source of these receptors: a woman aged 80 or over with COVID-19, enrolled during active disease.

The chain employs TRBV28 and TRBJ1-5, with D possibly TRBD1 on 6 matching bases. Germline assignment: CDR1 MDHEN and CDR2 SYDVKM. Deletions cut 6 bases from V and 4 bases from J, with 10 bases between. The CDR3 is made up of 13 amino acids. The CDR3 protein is CASRVQGNQPQHF. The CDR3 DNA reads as TGTGCCAGCAGGGTACAGGGAAATCAGCCCCAGCATTTT.

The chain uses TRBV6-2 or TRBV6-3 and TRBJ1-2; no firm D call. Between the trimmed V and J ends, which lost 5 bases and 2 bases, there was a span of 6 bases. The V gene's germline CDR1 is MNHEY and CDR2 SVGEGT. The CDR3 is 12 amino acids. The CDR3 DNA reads TGTGCCAGCAGTCGACTAAACTATGGCTACACCTTC. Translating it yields CASSRLNYGYTF.

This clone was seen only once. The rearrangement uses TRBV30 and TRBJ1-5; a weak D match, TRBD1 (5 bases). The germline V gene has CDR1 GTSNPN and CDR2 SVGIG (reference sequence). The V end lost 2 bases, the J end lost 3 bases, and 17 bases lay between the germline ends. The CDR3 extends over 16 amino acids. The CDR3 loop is CAWSLTSGRPNQPQHF. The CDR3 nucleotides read TGTGCCTGGAGTCTTACCTCAGGGAGGCCCAATCAGCCCCAGCATTTT.

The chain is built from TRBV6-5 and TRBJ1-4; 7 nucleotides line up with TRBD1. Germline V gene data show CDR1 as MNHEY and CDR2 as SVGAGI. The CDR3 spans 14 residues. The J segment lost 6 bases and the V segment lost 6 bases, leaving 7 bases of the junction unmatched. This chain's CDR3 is CASRDRFGDEKLFF. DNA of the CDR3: TGTGCCAGCAGGGACAGGTTCGGAGATGAAAAACTGTTTTTT.

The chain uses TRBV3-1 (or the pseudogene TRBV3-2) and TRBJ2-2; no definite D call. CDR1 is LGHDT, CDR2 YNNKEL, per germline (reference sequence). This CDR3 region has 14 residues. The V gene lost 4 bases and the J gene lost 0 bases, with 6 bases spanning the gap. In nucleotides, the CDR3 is TGTGCCAGCAGCCTCCTACCGAACACCGGGGAGCTGTTTTTT. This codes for CASSLLPNTGELFF.

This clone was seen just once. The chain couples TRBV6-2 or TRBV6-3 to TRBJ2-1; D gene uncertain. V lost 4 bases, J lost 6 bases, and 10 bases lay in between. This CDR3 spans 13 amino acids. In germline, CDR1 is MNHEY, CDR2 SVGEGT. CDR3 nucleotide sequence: TGTGCCAGCAGTTTGGGCCGCCGCAATGAGCAGTTCTTC. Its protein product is CASSLGRRNEQFF.

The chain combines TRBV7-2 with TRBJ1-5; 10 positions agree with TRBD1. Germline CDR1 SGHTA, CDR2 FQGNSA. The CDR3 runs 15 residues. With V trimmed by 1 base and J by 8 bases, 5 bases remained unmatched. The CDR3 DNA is TGTGCCAGCAGCTTAGGGGACAGGGGTTTGGAGCCCCAGCATTTT. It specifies CASSLGDRGLEPQHF.

The CDR3 DNA reads as TGTGCCAGCAGCTCCCGAGGGTTACAAGAGACCCAGTACTTC. Its protein is CASSSRGLQETQYF. This chain joins TRBV7-9 and TRBJ2-5; D perhaps matches TRBD2 (5 bases). The CDR3 extends over 14 amino acids. Trimming cost V 4 bases and J 2 bases, with 11 bases left between them. CDR1 is SEHNR, CDR2 FQNEAQ, per germline (reference sequence).

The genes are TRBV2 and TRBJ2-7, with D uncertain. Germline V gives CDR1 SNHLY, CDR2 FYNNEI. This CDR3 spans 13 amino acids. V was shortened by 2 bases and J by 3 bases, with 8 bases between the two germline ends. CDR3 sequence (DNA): TGTGCCAGCAGTGAATCGGGTTTCTACGAGCAGTACTTC. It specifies CASSESGFYEQYF. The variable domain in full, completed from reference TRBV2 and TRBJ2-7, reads EPEVTQTPSHQVTQMGQEVILRCVPISNHLYFYWYRQILGQKVEFLVSFYNNEISEKSEIFDDQFSVERPDGSNFTLKIRSTKLEDSAMYFCASSESGFYEQYFGPGTRLTVT.

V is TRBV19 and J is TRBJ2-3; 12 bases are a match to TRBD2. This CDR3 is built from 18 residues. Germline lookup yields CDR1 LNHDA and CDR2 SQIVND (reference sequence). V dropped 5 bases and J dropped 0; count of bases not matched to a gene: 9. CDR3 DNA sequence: TGTGCCAGTAGTTTTACTAGCGGGGGGTCATTAAGCACAGATACGCAGTATTTT. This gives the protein CASSFTSGGSLSTDTQYF.

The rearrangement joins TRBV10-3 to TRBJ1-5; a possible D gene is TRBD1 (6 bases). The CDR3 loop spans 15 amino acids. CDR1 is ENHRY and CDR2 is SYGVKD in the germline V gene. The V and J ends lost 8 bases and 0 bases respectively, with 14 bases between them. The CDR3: CAISRGGSSNQPQHF. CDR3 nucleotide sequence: TGTGCCATCTCTAGGGGGGGATCTAGCAATCAGCCCCAGCATTTT.

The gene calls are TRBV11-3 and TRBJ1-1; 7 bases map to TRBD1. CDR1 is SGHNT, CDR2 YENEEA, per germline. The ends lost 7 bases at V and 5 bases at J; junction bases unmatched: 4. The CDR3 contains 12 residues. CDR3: CASKGAGTEAFF. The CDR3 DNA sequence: TGTGCCAGCAAGGGGGCAGGGACTGAAGCTTTCTTT.

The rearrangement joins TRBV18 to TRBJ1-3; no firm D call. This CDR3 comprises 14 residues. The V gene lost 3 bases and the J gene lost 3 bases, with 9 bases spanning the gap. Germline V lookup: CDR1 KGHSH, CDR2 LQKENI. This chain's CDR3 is CASSPLPGGNTIYF. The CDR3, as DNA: TGTGCCAGCTCACCCCTCCCAGGTGGAAACACCATATATTTT.

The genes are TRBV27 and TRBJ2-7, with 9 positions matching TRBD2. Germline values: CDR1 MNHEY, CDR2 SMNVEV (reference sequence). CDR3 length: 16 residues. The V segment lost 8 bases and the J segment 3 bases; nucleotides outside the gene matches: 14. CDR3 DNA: TGTGCCAGCTTTAGCGGGAGCCCTAAACGCGGCTACGAGCAGTACTTC. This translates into CASFSGSPKRGYEQYF.